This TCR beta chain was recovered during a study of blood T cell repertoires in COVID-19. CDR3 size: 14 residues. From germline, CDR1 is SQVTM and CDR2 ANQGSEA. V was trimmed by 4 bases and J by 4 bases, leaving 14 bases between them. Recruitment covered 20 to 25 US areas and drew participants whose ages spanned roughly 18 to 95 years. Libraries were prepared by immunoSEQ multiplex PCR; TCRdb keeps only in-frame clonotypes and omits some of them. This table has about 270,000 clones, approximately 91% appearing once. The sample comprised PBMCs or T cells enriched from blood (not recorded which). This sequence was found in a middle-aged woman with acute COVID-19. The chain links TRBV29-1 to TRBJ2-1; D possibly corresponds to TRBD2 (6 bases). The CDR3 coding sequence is TGCAGCGTTGGATCCGCGGGGCAATACAATGAGCAGTTCTTC. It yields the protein CSVGSAGQYNEQFF.